This TCR beta chain was documented in a study of T cell repertoires in cytomegalovirus infection. The wider study: CMV epitopes used comprised recently identified HLA-C-restricted ones and well-studied HLA-B-restricted ones.

On this clonotype itself: The antigen is undetermined.

TCRdb re-derived calls from the reads in MiXCR, one entry per CDR3 protein. Of under 500,000 distinct CDR3 sequences in the sample, about 39% were seen once. This CDR3 contains 16 residues. The germline CDR1 and CDR2 sequences are SEHNR and FQNEAQ (reference sequence). V was pared by 5 bases and J by 4 bases, with 18 bases between. The TCR comes from a human donor in good health (CMV status not recorded). Some clones in this sample may be carry-over from other donors' samples. The starting material was cultured PBMCs, obtained from culture after CMV antigen stimulation. The gene calls are TRBV7-9 and TRBJ2-1; TRBD1 is a possible D gene (6 bases). The CDR3 bases are TGTGCCAGCAGCCCCAGCCGAGGGGGTCTTTACAATGAGCAGTTCTTC. This codes for CASSPSRGGLYNEQFF.